The rows below give T cell receptor beta chains drawn from one sample of a study of T cells in Graves' hyperthyroidism and ophthalmopathy. TCRdb itself ran the multiplex PCR reads through MiXCR, one entry per CDR3 protein. The data show some 350,000 distinct CDR3 sequences, roughly an eighth seen once. The sequencing sample was made of blood. Receptors originate from a woman aged 40 to 49 with Graves' ophthalmopathy. Both conserved end residues are trimmed from each CDR3. Fields, in order: V gene, J gene, CDR3 protein.

v_call: TRBV7-9
j_call: TRBJ2-2
cdr3_aa: ASSPQRGRASGELF

v_call: TRBV20-1
j_call: TRBJ1-2
cdr3_aa: SAWSDYGYT

v_call: TRBV7-9
j_call: TRBJ1-1
cdr3_aa: ASKGGPYEAF

v_call: TRBV18
j_call: TRBJ1-5
cdr3_aa: ASSPIQGGDQPQH

v_call: TRBV12-3/TRBV12-4
j_call: TRBJ2-3
cdr3_aa: ASRPTDRPTDTQY

v_call: TRBV27
j_call: TRBJ2-1
cdr3_aa: ASSFSSDGNEQF

v_call: TRBV28
j_call: TRBJ1-2
cdr3_aa: ASIPNDEGFYGYT

v_call: TRBV27
j_call: TRBJ1-6
cdr3_aa: ASSFRDRDYPLH

v_call: TRBV5-6
j_call: TRBJ2-3
cdr3_aa: ATRRGRGSTDTQY

v_call: TRBV12-3/TRBV12-4
j_call: TRBJ2-2
cdr3_aa: ASSRRGGGDTGELF

v_call: TRBV20-1
j_call: TRBJ1-5
cdr3_aa: SARDSGNQPQH

v_call: TRBV30
j_call: TRBJ1-1
cdr3_aa: AWTWGAEAF

v_call: TRBV6-2/TRBV6-3
j_call: TRBJ1-5
cdr3_aa: ASRPKGPSYSNQPQH

v_call: TRBV28
j_call: TRBJ2-1
cdr3_aa: ASSLRPSSYNEQF

v_call: TRBV6-1
j_call: TRBJ2-1
cdr3_aa: ASRRQGKKNNEQF

v_call: TRBV15
j_call: TRBJ2-3
cdr3_aa: ATRTGGPVDTQY

v_call: TRBV3-1
j_call: TRBJ2-5
cdr3_aa: ASSQWASGTVQETQY

v_call: TRBV12-5
j_call: TRBJ1-2
cdr3_aa: ASRRDYYGYT

v_call: TRBV27
j_call: TRBJ2-7
cdr3_aa: ASSPTGGIYEQY

v_call: TRBV4-1
j_call: TRBJ2-7
cdr3_aa: ASSHILRDSHEQY

v_call: TRBV7-9
j_call: TRBJ2-3
cdr3_aa: ASRWYGTATDTQY

v_call: TRBV10-3
j_call: TRBJ1-2
cdr3_aa: AIRTTGAAGPAESFYGYT

v_call: TRBV10-3
j_call: TRBJ1-1
cdr3_aa: AIRGGQAYTEAF

v_call: TRBV6-1
j_call: TRBJ1-2
cdr3_aa: ASSELGVAGQFYGYT

v_call: TRBV5-1
j_call: TRBJ2-1
cdr3_aa: ASRIRGLYNEQF

v_call: TRBV9
j_call: TRBJ2-7
cdr3_aa: ASSVGFSYEQY

v_call: TRBV6-2/TRBV6-3
j_call: TRBJ2-7
cdr3_aa: ASKAGGDYEQY

v_call: TRBV12-3/TRBV12-4
j_call: TRBJ1-6
cdr3_aa: ASTRTGESPLH

v_call: TRBV28
j_call: TRBJ2-2
cdr3_aa: ASSLPVTSGLTGELF

v_call: TRBV6-1
j_call: TRBJ1-2
cdr3_aa: ASKYSGTGASGYT

v_call: TRBV27
j_call: TRBJ2-5
cdr3_aa: ASSLIARGETQY

v_call: TRBV7-9
j_call: TRBJ2-1
cdr3_aa: ASSFLERSYNEQF

v_call: TRBV2
j_call: TRBJ1-1
cdr3_aa: ASRTGANTEAF

v_call: TRBV20-1
j_call: TRBJ2-1
cdr3_aa: SARDPRTVGNEQF

v_call: TRBV11-2
j_call: TRBJ2-1
cdr3_aa: ASSLIRDSYNEQF

v_call: TRBV5-1
j_call: TRBJ2-5
cdr3_aa: ASSQGLADPTQETQY

v_call: TRBV6-4
j_call: TRBJ1-1
cdr3_aa: ASKRHGNTEAF

v_call: TRBV7-9
j_call: TRBJ1-1
cdr3_aa: ASSFDLGNTEAF

v_call: TRBV11-2
j_call: TRBJ2-7
cdr3_aa: AISRGGAYEQY

v_call: TRBV19
j_call: TRBJ2-2
cdr3_aa: ASSNQGGAGELF

v_call: TRBV2
j_call: TRBJ1-2
cdr3_aa: ASIPPSERGYT

v_call: TRBV5-1
j_call: TRBJ2-3
cdr3_aa: ASSNHPNRRSTDTQY

v_call: TRBV20-1
j_call: TRBJ1-5
cdr3_aa: SAKGPTSNQPQH

v_call: TRBV5-1
j_call: TRBJ1-1
cdr3_aa: ASSPTGTRTTNTEAF

v_call: TRBV5-1
j_call: TRBJ1-4
cdr3_aa: ASSLGDFGGGEKLF

v_call: TRBV6-1
j_call: TRBJ1-1
cdr3_aa: ASSPGTGGAF

v_call: TRBV4-1
j_call: TRBJ2-5
cdr3_aa: ASSREGGGQETQY

v_call: TRBV7-8
j_call: TRBJ2-3
cdr3_aa: ASSRWGGGEDTQY

v_call: TRBV12-3/TRBV12-4
j_call: TRBJ1-5
cdr3_aa: ASSLGQSHQPQH

v_call: TRBV2
j_call: TRBJ1-6
cdr3_aa: ASGTAYNSPLH

v_call: TRBV5-6
j_call: TRBJ1-2
cdr3_aa: ASSLDQLGYT